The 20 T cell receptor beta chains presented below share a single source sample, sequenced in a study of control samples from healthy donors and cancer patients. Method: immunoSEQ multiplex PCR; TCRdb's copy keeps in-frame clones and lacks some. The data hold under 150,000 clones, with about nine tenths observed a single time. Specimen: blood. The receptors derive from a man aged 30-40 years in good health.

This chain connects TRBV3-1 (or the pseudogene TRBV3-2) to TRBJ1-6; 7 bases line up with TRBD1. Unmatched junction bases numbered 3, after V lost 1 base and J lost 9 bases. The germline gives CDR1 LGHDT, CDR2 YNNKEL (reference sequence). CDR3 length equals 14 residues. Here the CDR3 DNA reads TGTGCCAGCAGCCAAGCACCAGGGGGTTCACCCCTCCACTTT. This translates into CASSQAPGGSPLHF.

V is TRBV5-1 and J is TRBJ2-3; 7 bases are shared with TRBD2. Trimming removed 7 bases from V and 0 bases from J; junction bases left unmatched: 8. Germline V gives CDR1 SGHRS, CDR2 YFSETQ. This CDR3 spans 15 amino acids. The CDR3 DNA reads TGCGCCAGCCGGGGGGTAGCGGGTAGCACAGATACGCAGTATTTT. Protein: CASRGVAGSTDTQYF. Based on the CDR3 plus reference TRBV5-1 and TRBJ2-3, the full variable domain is KAGVTQTPRYLIKTRGQQVTLSCSPISGHRSVSWYQQTPGQGLQFLFEYFSETQRNKGNFPGRFSGRQFSNSRSEMNVSTLELGDSALYLCASRGVAGSTDTQYFGPGTRLTVL.

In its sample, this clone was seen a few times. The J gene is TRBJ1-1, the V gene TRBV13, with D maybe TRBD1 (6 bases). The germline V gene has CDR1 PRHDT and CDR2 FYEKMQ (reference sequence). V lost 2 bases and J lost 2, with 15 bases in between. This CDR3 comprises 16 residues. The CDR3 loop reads CASSLRGSGINTEAFF. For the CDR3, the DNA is TGTGCCAGCAGCTTAAGGGGGTCCGGGATCAACACTGAAGCTTTCTTT.

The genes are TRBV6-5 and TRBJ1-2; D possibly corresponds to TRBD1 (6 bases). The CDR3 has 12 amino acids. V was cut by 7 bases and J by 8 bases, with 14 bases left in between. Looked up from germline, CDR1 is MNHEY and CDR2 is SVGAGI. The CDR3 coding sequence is TGTGCCAGCATGGGGGCCAAGAGAGGCTACACCTTC. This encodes CASMGAKRGYTF.

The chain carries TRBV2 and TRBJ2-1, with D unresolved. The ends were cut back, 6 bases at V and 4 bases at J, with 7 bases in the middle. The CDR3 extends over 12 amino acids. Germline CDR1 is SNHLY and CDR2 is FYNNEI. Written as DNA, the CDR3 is TGTGCCAGCAGGGTCGCTTACAATGAGCAGTTCTTC. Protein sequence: CASRVAYNEQFF.

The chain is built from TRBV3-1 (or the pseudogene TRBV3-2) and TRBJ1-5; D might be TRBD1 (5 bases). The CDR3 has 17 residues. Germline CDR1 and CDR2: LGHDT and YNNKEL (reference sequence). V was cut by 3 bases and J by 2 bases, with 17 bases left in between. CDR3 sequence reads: CASSHSIGGVGNQPQHF. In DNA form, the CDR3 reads TGTGCCAGCAGCCATTCCATTGGGGGAGTCGGCAATCAGCCCCAGCATTTT.

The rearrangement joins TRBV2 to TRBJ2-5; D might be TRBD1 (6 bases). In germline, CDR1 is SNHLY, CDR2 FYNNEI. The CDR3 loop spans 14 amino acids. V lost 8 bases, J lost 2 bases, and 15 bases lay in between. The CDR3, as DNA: TGTGCCAGCCTTCCATCGACAGGACAAGAGACCCAGTACTTC. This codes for CASLPSTGQETQYF.

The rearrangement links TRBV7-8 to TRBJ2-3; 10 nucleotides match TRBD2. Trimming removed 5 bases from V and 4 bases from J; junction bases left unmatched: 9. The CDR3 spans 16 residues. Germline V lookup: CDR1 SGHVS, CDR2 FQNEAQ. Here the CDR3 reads CASSPPSGGRPDTQYF. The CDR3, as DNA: TGTGCCAGCAGCCCGCCTAGCGGGGGCCGCCCAGATACGCAGTATTTT.

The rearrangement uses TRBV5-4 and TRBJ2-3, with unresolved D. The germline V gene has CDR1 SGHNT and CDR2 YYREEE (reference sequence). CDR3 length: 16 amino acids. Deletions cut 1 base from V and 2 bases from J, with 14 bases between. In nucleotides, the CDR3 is TGTGCCAGCAGCTTGTTTTTAATGGCTGACACAGATACGCAGTATTTT. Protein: CASSLFLMADTDTQYF.

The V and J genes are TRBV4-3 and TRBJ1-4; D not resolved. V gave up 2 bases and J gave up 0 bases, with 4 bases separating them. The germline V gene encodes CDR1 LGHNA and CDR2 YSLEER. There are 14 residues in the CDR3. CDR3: CASSQLATNEKLFF. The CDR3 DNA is TGCGCCAGCAGCCAACTTGCAACTAATGAAAAACTGTTTTTT.

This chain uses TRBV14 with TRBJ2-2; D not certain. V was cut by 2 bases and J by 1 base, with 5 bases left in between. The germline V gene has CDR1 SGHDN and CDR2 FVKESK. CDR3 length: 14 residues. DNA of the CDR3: TGTGCCAGCAGCCAAATTTGGAACACCGGGGAGCTGTTTTTT. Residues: CASSQIWNTGELFF.

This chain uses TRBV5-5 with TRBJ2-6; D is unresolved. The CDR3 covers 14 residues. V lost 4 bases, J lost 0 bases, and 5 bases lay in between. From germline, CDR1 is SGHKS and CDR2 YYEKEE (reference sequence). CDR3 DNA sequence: TGTGCCAGCAGCCAGAGCTCTGGGGCCAACGTCCTGACTTTC. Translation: CASSQSSGANVLTF.

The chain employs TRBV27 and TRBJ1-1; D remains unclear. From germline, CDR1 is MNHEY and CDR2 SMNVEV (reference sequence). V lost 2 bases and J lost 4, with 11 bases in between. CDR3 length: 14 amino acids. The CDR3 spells CASSLGGIGTEAFF. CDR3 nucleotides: TGTGCCAGCAGTTTAGGAGGGATTGGCACTGAAGCTTTCTTT.

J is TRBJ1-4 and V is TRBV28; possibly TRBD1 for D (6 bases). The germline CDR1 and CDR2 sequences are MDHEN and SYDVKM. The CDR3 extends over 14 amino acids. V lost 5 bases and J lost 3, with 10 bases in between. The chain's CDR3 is CASSAAGANEKLFF. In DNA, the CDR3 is TGTGCCAGCAGTGCTGCAGGGGCTAATGAAAAACTGTTTTTT.

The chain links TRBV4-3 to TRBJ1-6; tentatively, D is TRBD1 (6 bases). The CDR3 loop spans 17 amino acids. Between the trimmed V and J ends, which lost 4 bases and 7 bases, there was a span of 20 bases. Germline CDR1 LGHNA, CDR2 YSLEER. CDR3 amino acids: CASSRRPFRGRNSPLHF. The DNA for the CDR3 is TGCGCCAGCAGCCGCCGCCCGTTCAGGGGAAGGAATTCACCCCTCCACTTT.

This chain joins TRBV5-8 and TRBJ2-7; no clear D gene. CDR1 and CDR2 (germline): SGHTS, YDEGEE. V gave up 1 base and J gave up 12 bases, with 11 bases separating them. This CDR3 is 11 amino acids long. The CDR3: CASSLYVAGYF. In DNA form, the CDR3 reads TGTGCCAGCAGCTTGTACGTGGCTGGGTACTTC.

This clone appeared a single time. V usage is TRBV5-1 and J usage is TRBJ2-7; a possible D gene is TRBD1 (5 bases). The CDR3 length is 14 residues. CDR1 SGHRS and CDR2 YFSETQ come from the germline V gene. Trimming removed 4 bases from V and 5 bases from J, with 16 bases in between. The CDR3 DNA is TGCGCCAGCAGCAGGGGCCCCGTTCGGGACGAGCAGTACTTC. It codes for CASSRGPVRDEQYF.

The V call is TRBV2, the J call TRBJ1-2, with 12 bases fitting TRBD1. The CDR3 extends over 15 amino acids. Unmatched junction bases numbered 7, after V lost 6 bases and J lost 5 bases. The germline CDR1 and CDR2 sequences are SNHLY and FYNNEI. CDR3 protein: CASSLGQGASYGYTF. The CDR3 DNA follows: TGTGCCAGCAGCCTGGGACAGGGGGCATCGTATGGCTACACCTTC.

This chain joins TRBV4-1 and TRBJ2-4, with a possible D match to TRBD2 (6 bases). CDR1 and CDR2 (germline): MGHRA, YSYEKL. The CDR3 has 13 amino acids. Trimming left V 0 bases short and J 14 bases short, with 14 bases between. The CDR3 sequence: CASSQEDAGRKYF. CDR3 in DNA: TGCGCCAGCAGCCAAGAGGACGCGGGGAGAAAGTACTTC.

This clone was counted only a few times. DNA of the CDR3: TGTGCCAGCTCGCGAACGGGACAGGGGTTCTATGGCTACACCTTC. Amino acid sequence: CASSRTGQGFYGYTF. This chain links TRBV18 with TRBJ1-2; 10 bases match TRBD1. The CDR3 totals 15 residues. The J segment lost 4 bases and the V segment lost 6 bases, leaving 8 bases of the junction unmatched. Looked up from germline, CDR1 is KGHSH and CDR2 is LQKENI.